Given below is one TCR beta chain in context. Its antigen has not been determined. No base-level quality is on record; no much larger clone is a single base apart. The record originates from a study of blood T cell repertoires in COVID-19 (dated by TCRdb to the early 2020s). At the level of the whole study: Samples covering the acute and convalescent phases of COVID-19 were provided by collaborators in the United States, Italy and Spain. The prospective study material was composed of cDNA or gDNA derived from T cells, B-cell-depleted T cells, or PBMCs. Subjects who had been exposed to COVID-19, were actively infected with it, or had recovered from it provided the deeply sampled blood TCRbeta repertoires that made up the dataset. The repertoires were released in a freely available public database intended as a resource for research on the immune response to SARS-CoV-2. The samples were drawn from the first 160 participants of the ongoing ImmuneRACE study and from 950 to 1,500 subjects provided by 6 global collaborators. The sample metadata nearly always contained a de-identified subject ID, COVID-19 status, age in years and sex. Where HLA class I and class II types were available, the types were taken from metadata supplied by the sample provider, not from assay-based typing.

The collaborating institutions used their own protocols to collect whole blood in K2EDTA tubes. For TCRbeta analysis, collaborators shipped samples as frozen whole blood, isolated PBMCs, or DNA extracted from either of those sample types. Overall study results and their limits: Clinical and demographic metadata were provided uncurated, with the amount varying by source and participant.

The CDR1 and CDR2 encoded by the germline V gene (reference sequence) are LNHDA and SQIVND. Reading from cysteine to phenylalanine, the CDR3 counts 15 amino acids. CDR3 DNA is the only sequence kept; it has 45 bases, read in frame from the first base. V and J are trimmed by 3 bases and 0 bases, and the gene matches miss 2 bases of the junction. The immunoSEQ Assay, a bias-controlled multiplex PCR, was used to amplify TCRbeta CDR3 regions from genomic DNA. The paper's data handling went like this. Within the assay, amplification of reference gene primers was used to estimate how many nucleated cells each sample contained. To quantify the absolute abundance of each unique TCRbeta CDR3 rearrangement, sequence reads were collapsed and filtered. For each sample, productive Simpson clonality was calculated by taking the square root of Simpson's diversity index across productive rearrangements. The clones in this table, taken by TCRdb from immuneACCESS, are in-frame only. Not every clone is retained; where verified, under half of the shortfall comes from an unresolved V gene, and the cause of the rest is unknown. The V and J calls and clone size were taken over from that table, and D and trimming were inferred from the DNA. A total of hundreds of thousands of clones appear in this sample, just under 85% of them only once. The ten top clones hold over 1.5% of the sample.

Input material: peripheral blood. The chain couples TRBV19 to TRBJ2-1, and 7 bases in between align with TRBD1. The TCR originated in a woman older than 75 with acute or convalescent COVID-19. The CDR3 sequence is CASSIYRGSYNEQFF. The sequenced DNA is TGTGCCAGTAGTATCTACAGGGGCTCCTACAATGAGCAGTTCTTC.